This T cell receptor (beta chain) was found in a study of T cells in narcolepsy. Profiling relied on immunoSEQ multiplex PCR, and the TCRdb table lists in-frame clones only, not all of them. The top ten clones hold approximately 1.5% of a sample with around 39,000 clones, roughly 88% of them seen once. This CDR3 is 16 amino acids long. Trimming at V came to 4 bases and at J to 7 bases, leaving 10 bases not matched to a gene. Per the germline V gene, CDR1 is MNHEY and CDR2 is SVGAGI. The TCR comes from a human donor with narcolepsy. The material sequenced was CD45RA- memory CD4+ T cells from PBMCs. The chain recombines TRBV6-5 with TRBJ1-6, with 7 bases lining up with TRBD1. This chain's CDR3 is CASSFRQGGTNSPLHF. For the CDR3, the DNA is TGTGCCAGCAGTTTCAGACAGGGAGGGACCAATTCACCCCTCCACTTT.